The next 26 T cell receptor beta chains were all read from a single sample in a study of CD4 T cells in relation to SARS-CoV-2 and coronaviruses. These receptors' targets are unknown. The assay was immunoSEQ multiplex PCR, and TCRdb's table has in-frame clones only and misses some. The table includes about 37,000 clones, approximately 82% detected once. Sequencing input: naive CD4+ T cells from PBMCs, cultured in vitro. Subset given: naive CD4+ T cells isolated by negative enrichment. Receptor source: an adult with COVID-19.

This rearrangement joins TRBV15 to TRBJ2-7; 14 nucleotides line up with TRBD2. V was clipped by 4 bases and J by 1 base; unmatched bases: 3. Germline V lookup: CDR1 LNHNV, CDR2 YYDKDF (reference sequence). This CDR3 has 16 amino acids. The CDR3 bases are TGTGCCACCAGCAAAGGACTAGCGGGAGGTTCCTACGAGCAGTACTTC. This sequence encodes CATSKGLAGGSYEQYF.

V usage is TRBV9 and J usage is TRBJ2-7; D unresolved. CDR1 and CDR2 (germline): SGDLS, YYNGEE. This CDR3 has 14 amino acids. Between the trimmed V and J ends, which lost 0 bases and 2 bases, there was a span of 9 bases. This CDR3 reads CASSVGVSPYEQYF. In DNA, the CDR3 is TGTGCCAGCAGCGTAGGAGTCTCCCCCTACGAGCAGTACTTC.

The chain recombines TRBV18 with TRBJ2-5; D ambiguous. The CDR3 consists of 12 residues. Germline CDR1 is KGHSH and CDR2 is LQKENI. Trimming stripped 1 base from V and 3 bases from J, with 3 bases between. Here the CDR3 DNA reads TGTGCCAGCTCACCACGGGAAGAGACCCAGTACTTC. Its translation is CASSPREETQYF.

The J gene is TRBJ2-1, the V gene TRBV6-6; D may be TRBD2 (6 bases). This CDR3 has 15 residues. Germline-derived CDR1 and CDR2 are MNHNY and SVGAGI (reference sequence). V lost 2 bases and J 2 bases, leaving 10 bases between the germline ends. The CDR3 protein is CASSYPGEPYNEQFF. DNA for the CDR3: TGTGCCAGCAGTTACCCGGGAGAACCCTACAATGAGCAGTTCTTC.

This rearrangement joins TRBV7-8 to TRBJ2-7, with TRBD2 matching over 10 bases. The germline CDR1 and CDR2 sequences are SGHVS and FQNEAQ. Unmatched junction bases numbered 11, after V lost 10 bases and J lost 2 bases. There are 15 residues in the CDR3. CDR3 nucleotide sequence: TGTGCCACCTCGGTAGCGGGAGGTAATACCTACGAGCAGTACTTC. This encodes CATSVAGGNTYEQYF.

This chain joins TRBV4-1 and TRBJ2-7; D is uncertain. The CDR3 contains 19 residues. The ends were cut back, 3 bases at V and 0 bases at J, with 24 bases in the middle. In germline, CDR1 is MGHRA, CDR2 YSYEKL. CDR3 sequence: CASSHRESLSLRYSYEQYF. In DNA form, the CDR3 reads TGCGCCAGCAGCCACCGAGAATCCTTGAGCTTACGATACTCCTACGAGCAGTACTTC.

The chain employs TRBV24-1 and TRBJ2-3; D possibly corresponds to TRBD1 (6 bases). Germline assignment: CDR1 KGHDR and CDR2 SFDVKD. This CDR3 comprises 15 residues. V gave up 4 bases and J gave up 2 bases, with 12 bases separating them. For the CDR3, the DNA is TGTGCCACCAGTGACCCTCGGGACACCACAGATACGCAGTATTTT. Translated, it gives CATSDPRDTTDTQYF.

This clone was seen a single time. The CDR3 DNA reads TGTGCCAGCAGGCCGCAGGGAACCTACGAGCAGTACTTC. As protein: CASRPQGTYEQYF. V and J are TRBV28 and TRBJ2-7, with a weak D call TRBD1 (5 bases). V gave up 6 bases and J gave up 2 bases, with 11 bases separating them. This CDR3 comprises 13 residues. Germline V gives CDR1 MDHEN, CDR2 SYDVKM.

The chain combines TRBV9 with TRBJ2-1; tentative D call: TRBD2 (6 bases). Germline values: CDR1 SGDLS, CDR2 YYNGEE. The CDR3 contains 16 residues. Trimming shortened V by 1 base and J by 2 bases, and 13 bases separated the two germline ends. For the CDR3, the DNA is TGTGCCAGCAGCGTAAGTGGGCGGGGAGCCTACAATGAGCAGTTCTTC. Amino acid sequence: CASSVSGRGAYNEQFF.

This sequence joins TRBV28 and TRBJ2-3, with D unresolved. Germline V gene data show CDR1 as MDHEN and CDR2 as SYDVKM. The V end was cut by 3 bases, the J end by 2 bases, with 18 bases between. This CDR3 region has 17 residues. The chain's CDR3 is CASSLVGLAGNTDTQYF. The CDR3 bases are TGTGCCAGCAGTTTGGTAGGGTTGGCAGGCAACACAGATACGCAGTATTTT.

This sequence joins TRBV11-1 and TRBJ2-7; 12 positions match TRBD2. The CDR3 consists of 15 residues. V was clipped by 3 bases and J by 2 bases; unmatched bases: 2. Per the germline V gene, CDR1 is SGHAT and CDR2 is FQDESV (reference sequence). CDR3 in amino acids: CASSLRLAGAYEQYF. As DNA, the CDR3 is TGTGCCAGCAGCTTGCGACTAGCGGGAGCCTACGAGCAGTACTTC.

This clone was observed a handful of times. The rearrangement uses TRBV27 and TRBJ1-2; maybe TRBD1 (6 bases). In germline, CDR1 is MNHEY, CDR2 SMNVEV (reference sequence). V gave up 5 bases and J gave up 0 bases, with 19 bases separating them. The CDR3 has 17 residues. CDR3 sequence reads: CASSPWTEKYSNYGYTF. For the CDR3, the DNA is TGTGCCAGCAGTCCCTGGACAGAGAAATATTCTAACTATGGCTACACCTTC.

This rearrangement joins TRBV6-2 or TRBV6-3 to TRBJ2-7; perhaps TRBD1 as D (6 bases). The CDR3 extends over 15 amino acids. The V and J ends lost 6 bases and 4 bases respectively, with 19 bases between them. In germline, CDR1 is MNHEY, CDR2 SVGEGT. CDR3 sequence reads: CASSRLGPGQYEQYF. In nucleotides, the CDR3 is TGTGCCAGCAGCCGATTAGGGCCGGGACAATACGAGCAGTACTTC.

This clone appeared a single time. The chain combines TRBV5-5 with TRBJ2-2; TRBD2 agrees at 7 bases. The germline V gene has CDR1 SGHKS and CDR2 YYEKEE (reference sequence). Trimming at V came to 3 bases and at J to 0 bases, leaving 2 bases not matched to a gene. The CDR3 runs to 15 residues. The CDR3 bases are TGTGCCAGCAGCTCACTAGCGCCGAACACCGGGGAGCTGTTTTTT. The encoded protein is CASSSLAPNTGELFF. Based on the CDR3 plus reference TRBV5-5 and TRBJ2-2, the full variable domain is DAGVTQSPTHLIKTRGQQVTLRCSPISGHKSVSWYQQVLGQGPQFIFQYYEKEERGRGNFPDRFSARQFPNYSSELNVNALLLGDSALYLCASSSLAPNTGELFFGEGSRLTVL.

The CDR3, as DNA: TGCGCCAGCAGTGAGTCGGGACACCCCTTTGTTAATGAAAAACTGTTTTTT. Its protein is CASSESGHPFVNEKLFF. The chain is built from TRBV10-2 and TRBJ1-4; D may be TRBD1 (6 bases). The CDR3 length is 17 residues. Germline V gives CDR1 WSHSY, CDR2 SAAADI. V was shortened by 0 bases and J by 4 bases, with 15 bases between the two germline ends.

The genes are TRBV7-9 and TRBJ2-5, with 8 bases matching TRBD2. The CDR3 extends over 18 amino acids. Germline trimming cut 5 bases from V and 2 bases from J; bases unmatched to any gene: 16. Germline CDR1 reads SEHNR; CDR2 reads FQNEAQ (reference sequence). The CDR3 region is CASSPELAGSPTQETQYF. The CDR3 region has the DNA TGTGCCAGCAGCCCGGAATTAGCGGGAAGCCCCACTCAAGAGACCCAGTACTTC. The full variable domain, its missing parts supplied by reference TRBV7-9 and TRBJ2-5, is DTGVSQNPRHKITKRGQNVTFRCDPISEHNRLYWYRQTLGQGPEFLTYFQNEAQLEKSRLLSDRFSAERPKGSFSTLEIQRTEQGDSAMYLCASSPELAGSPTQETQYFGPGTRLLVL.

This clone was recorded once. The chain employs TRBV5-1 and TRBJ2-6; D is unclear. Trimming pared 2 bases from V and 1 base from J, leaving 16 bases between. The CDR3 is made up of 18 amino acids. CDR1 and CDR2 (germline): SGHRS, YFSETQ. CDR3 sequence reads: CASSFHSGGISGANVLTF. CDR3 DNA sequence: TGCGCCAGCAGCTTTCATTCAGGTGGGATTTCTGGGGCCAACGTCCTGACTTTC.

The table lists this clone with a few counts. For the CDR3, the DNA is TGTGCCAGCAGCCAAACGCAAGAGCAAGCCTACGAGCAGTACTTC. Its translation is CASSQTQEQAYEQYF. The chain couples TRBV4-2 to TRBJ2-7, with D uncertain. CDR3 length: 15 amino acids. The V end lost 2 bases, the J end lost 2 bases, and 13 bases lay between the germline ends. Germline V gene sequence: CDR1 LGHNA, CDR2 YNFKEQ.

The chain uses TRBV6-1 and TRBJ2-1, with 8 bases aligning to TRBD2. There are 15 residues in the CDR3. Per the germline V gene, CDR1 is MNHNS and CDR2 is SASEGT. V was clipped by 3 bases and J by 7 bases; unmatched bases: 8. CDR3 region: CASSDGVAGLNEQFF. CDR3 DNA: TGTGCCAGCAGTGATGGAGTAGCGGGATTAAATGAGCAGTTCTTC.

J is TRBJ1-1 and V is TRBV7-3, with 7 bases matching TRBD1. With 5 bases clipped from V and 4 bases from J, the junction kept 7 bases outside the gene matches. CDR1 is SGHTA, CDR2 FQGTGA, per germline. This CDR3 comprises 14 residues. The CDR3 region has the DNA TGTGCCAGCAGCCTCCGACAGGGTGGCACTGAAGCTTTCTTT. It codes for CASSLRQGGTEAFF.

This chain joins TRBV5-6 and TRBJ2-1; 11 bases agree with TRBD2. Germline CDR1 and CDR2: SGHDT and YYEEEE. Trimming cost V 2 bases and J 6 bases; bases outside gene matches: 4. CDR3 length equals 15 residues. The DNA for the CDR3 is TGTGCCAGCAGCTTCCTAGCGGGAGGCCCCAATGAGCAGTTCTTC. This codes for CASSFLAGGPNEQFF. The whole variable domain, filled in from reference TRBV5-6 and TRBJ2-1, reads DAGVTQSPTHLIKTRGQQVTLRCSPKSGHDTVSWYQQALGQGPQFIFQYYEEEERQRGNFPDRFSGHQFPNYSSELNVNALLLGDSALYLCASSFLAGGPNEQFFGPGTRLTVL.

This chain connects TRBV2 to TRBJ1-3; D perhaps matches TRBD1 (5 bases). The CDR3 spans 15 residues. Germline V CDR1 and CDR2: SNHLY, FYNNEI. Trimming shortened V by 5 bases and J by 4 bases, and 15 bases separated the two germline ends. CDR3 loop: CASSPDSPLGNTIYF. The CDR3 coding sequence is TGTGCCAGCAGTCCCGACAGTCCTCTCGGAAACACCATATATTTT.

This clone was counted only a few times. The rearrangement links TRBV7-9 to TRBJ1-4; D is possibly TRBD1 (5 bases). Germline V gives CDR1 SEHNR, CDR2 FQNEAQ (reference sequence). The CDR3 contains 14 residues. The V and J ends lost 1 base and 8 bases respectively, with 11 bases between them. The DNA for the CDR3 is TGTGCCAGCAGCTTAGAGAGGTCAGGGGAAAAACTGTTTTTT. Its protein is CASSLERSGEKLFF.

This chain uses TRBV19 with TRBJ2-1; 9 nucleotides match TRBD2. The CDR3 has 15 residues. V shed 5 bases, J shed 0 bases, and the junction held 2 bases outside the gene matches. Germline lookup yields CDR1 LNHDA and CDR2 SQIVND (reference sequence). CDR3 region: CASSRSGSSYNEQFF. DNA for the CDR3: TGTGCCAGTAGTCGTAGCGGGAGCTCCTACAATGAGCAGTTCTTC.

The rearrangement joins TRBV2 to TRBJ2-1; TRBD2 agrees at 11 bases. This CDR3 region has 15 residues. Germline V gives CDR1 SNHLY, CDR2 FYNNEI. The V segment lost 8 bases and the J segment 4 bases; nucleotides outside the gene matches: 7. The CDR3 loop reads CASEKGTSGYNEQFF. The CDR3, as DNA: TGTGCCAGCGAAAAGGGGACTAGCGGTTACAATGAGCAGTTCTTC.

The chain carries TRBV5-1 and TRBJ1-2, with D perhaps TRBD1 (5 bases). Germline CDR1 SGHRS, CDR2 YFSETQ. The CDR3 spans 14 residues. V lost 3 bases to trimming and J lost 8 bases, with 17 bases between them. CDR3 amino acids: CASSSGGSGNGYTF. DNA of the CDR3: TGCGCCAGCAGCTCCGGGGGGTCAGGGAACGGCTACACCTTC.